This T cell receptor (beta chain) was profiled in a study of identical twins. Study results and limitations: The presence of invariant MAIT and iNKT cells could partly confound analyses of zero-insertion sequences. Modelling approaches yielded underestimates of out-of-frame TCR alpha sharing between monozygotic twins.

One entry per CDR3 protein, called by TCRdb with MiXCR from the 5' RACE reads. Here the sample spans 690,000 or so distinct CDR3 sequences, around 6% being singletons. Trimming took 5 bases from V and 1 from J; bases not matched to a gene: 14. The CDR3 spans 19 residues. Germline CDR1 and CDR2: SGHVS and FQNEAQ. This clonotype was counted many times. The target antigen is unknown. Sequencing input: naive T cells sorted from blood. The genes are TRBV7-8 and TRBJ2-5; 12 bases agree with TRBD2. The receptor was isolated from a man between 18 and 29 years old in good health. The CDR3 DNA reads TGTGCCAGCAGCATAAGACTAGCGGGAGATTCCTCTCTCCAAGAGACCCAGTACTTC. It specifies CASSIRLAGDSSLQETQYF.